This entry features one T cell receptor (beta chain) sequence. Its antigen is still unknown. This sample was taken from a study of cytomegalovirus exposure and HLA in healthy donors. Study-level points and caveats: Being productive about 90% or about 30% of the time was typical of most TCR beta V segments in an earlier analysis. Reports indicate that TCR beta sequences accurately predicted the HLA-A and HLA-B alleles of most subjects.

Use of 60 Vbeta and 13 Jbeta primers characterized the PCR. Sequencing was performed with immunoSEQ multiplex PCR; in TCRdb, only in-frame clones are kept and a portion is missing. The data show some 270,000 clones, with over 70% seen just once and less than 0.4% held by the top ten. From germline, CDR1 is MNHNS and CDR2 SASEGT. V shed 6 bases and J 6 bases; nucleotides not matched to a gene: 9. There are 15 residues in the CDR3. The origin of this receptor is a girl under 10 years old in good health and CMV-seronegative. The chain uses TRBV6-1 and TRBJ2-1; 9 bases match TRBD1. The source material was PBMCs. CDR3 in amino acids: CASSGQGCSGNEQFF. CDR3 coding DNA: TGTGCCAGCAGCGGACAGGGGTGTTCGGGCAATGAGCAGTTCTTC.